The source of this T cell receptor beta chain is a study of beta chain features in type 1 diabetes. With V trimmed by 5 bases and J by 2 bases, 6 bases remained unmatched. The CDR3 runs 15 residues. CDR1 and CDR2 from the germline V gene are SEHNR and FQNEAQ (reference sequence). Expressed TCRB transcripts were sequenced, since all the RNA that had been isolated was reverse transcribed. TCRdb's copy holds only in-frame clones and misses some; the assay was immunoSEQ multiplex PCR. The repertoire consists of more than 150,000 clones, with roughly an eighth occurring once and the leading ten covering about 0.66%.

The chain employs TRBV7-9 and TRBJ1-2; TRBD1 aligns across 9 bases. The TCR was taken from a woman between 18 and 30 years old in good health. The sequenced sample was central memory CD4+ T cells from blood. The CDR3 reads CASSRGQGENYGYTF. The CDR3 DNA is TGTGCCAGCAGCCGGGGACAGGGAGAGAACTATGGCTACACCTTC.